This T cell receptor (beta chain) stems from a study of cytotoxic CD8 clonotypes in ibrutinib-treated CLL. Study-wide background: Samples had a mean of approximately 260,000 productive templates and almost 95,000 productive rearrangements.

In regard to this clone: Its antigen is undetermined.

Study-level findings and limits: On treatment, the uncommon public clonotypes contracted or remained stable. Clonality went up at the time of ibrutinib response, stayed stable in sustained remission, and later dropped back toward its baseline level at progression.

Around 1.9 micrograms of genomic DNA, which was extracted from cryopreserved PBMCs, served as the material used for the TCR beta libraries. Trimming removed 1 base at V and 6 bases at J, with 18 bases between. Germline V lookup: CDR1 SGHTA, CDR2 FQGNSA. The CDR3 has 16 residues. Sequencing used immunoSEQ multiplex PCR; TCRdb keeps in-frame clones, though not all of them. In the table there are under 200,000 clones, approximately 80% of which are singletons. The V and J genes are TRBV7-2 and TRBJ1-2; D perhaps matches TRBD1 (5 bases). This material consisted of PBMCs, taken after 24 months of ibrutinib treatment. The TCR originated in a human donor with chronic lymphocytic leukemia. CDR3 DNA: TGTGCCAGCAGCTTAGTGGCGGCCGAAGTGGGGCATGGCTACACCTTC. Amino acids: CASSLVAAEVGHGYTF.